The 9 T cell receptor beta chains reported below all come from one sample, sequenced in a study of cytomegalovirus exposure and HLA in healthy donors. PCR employed 60 Vbeta and 13 Jbeta primers. Method: immunoSEQ multiplex PCR; TCRdb's copy keeps in-frame clones and lacks some. The table lists around 75,000 clones. The sample taken for sequencing was PBMCs. These receptors all stem from a man aged 50-59 years in good health and CMV-seropositive.

The chain uses TRBV9 and TRBJ1-2; 12 bases are shared with TRBD1. The CDR3 runs 17 residues. V lost 4 bases and J lost 5; bases outside the gene matches: 12. CDR1 SGDLS and CDR2 YYNGEE come from the germline V gene. CDR3 amino acids: CASSTSGTGGDIYGYTF. In DNA form, the CDR3 reads TGTGCCAGCAGCACCTCCGGGACAGGGGGCGACATTTATGGCTACACCTTC.

The chain joins TRBV2 to TRBJ1-2; D is unresolved. The germline CDR1 and CDR2 sequences are SNHLY and FYNNEI. The CDR3 extends over 12 amino acids. V gave up 5 bases and J gave up 1 base, with 5 bases separating them. In nucleotides, the CDR3 is TGTGCCAGCAGTCAACTTAACTATGGCTACACCTTC. Protein: CASSQLNYGYTF.

The J gene is TRBJ2-3, the V gene TRBV2, with 10 bases fitting TRBD2. The CDR3 is made up of 15 amino acids. Germline CDR1 and CDR2: SNHLY and FYNNEI. V lost 2 bases to trimming and J lost 5 bases; unmatched junction nucleotides: 4. CDR3 DNA: TGTGCCAGCAGTGAACTAGCGGGGGTAATAGATACGCAGTATTTT. This codes for CASSELAGVIDTQYF.

This chain joins TRBV6-5 and TRBJ2-2; TRBD1 matches at 8 bases. The length of the CDR3 is 16 residues. The trim removed 2 bases at V and 6 bases at J, leaving 8 bases unmatched. Per the germline V gene, CDR1 is MNHEY and CDR2 is SVGAGI. In nucleotides, the CDR3 is TGTGCCAGCAGTTACGCGACAGGGGCGAAGGCCGGGGAGCTGTTTTTT. This codes for CASSYATGAKAGELFF.

The J gene is TRBJ2-1, the V gene TRBV6-1; D gene uncertain. Between the trimmed V and J ends, which lost 6 bases and 0 bases, there was a span of 9 bases. The CDR3 extends over 14 amino acids. Germline-derived CDR1 and CDR2 are MNHNS and SASEGT. The CDR3 loop reads CASRAPSSYNEQFF. The DNA of the CDR3 is TGTGCCAGCAGGGCTCCTAGCTCCTACAATGAGCAGTTCTTC.

The V gene is TRBV6-5, the J gene TRBJ2-7; maybe TRBD2 (7 bases). Germline loops: CDR1 MNHEY, CDR2 SVGAGI. V was pared by 8 bases and J by 5 bases, with 19 bases between. This CDR3 has 14 residues. The CDR3 DNA reads as TGTGCCAGCCTTGGGGGGGCTGGTTTGAACGAGCAGTACTTC. Protein product: CASLGGAGLNEQYF.

The rearrangement joins TRBV15 to TRBJ1-5, with D perhaps matching TRBD1 (6 bases). V was shortened by 4 bases and J by 5 bases, with 9 bases between the two germline ends. The CDR3 sequence is 13 residues long. CDR1 is LNHNV, CDR2 YYDKDF, per germline (reference sequence). CDR3 DNA sequence: TGTGCCACCAGCATGGGGGCGGATCAGCCCCAGCATTTT. Its translation: CATSMGADQPQHF.

V usage is TRBV5-1 and J usage is TRBJ2-5, with 8 bases aligning to TRBD2. The germline V gene has CDR1 SGHRS and CDR2 YFSETQ. V trimming: 1 base; J trimming: 4 bases; junction bases outside the gene matches: 9. This CDR3 has 16 residues. The CDR3 nucleotides read TGCGCCAGCAGCTTGAATCCAGGGGCGGGGGGAGAGACCCAGTACTTC. This sequence encodes CASSLNPGAGGETQYF. Together with reference TRBV5-1 and TRBJ2-5, the CDR3 gives the full variable domain: KAGVTQTPRYLIKTRGQQVTLSCSPISGHRSVSWYQQTPGQGLQFLFEYFSETQRNKGNFPGRFSGRQFSNSRSEMNVSTLELGDSALYLCASSLNPGAGGETQYFGPGTRLLVL.

This sequence joins TRBV11-1 and TRBJ2-2, with D maybe TRBD1 (6 bases). Per germline, CDR1 SGHAT and CDR2 FQDESV (reference sequence). The CDR3 runs to 14 residues. With 6 bases removed from V and 3 bases from J, the gap between germline ends came to 11 bases. CDR3 region: CASRQGADTGELFF. CDR3 coding DNA: TGTGCCAGCAGACAGGGTGCGGACACCGGGGAGCTGTTTTTT.